This paragraph covers one T cell receptor beta chain sequence. The antigen is undetermined. V lost 0 bases, J lost 4 bases, and 2 bases stayed unmatched. The length of the CDR3 is 14 residues. Germline V gives CDR1 SGHRS, CDR2 YFSETQ. The sample originates from a study of T cells in Graves' hyperthyroidism and ophthalmopathy. Authors of the study amplified TCR beta CDR3 regions from RNA transcripts. TCR CDR3 regions were first amplified by RT-PCR with HTBI primers. Each CDR3 protein is one row after TCRdb ran MiXCR on the multiplex PCR reads. The table records 300,000 to 350,000 distinct CDR3 sequences, around 20% of them present only once. Overall study findings and caveats: The model's output predicted ophthalmopathy at a median of approximately 6.5 months prior to onset.

Sequencing input: blood. The clonotype was recovered from a woman between 45 and 65 years old with Graves' hyperthyroidism. The chain links TRBV5-1 to TRBJ2-7, with 9 bases that match TRBD1. The CDR3 is CASSLDRGRYEQYF. CDR3 nucleotides: TGCGCCAGCAGCTTGGACAGGGGGCGTTACGAGCAGTACTTC.